The 26 T cell receptor beta chains below were found in one sample sequenced in a study of CD8 T cells in ankylosing spondylitis. These receptors' antigens are unknown. General study results and limits: A TCR beta motif made of roughly eight highly homologous variants seemed typical of ankylosing spondylitis blood.

TCRdb re-analysed the 5' RACE reads in MiXCR, keeping a single row per CDR3 protein. The table has fewer than 550,000 distinct CDR3 sequences, about 5.4% seen once. The material sequenced was blood, either unsorted or a sorted T cell fraction (not recorded which). The receptors were sampled from a male donor with ankylosing spondylitis.

This clonotype was seen at least ten times. The rearrangement joins TRBV20-1 to TRBJ2-5, with D tentatively TRBD2 (5 bases). V was clipped by 1 base and J by 3 bases, with 9 bases between them. The CDR3 has 13 amino acids. Germline CDR1 DFQATT, CDR2 SNEGSKA (reference sequence). The CDR3 is CSARGPREETQYF. The CDR3 bases are TGCAGTGCTAGAGGACCGCGGGAAGAGACCCAGTACTTC.

This clonotype showed up many times. The chain joins TRBV29-1 to TRBJ2-1; 8 nucleotides align to TRBD2. Germline CDR1 reads SQVTM; CDR2 reads ANQGSEA. V shed 1 base and J 1 base; nucleotides not matched to a gene: 6. This CDR3 has 16 amino acids. The DNA of the CDR3 is TGCAGCGTTGAAGGAACACGGGAGGGTTCCTACAATGAGCAGTTCTTC. This translates into CSVEGTREGSYNEQFF.

This clonotype was seen many times. At one end, the junction sequence differs from germline, possibly due to a read error. V and J are TRBV7-2 and TRBJ1-2, with D perhaps matching TRBD1 (6 bases). CDR3 length equals 12 residues. Germline CDR1 reads SGHTA; CDR2 reads FQGNSA. The CDR3 reads CASSPRGGSGLF. CDR3 in DNA: TGTGCCAGCAGCCCCCGGGGGGGCTCCGGGCTCTTC.

Many counts were recorded for this clonotype. The V gene is TRBV11-2, the J gene TRBJ1-6; D is perhaps TRBD1 (6 bases). From germline, CDR1 is SGHAT and CDR2 FQNNGV. Between the trimmed V and J ends, which lost 4 bases and 6 bases, there was a span of 13 bases. This CDR3 is built from 15 residues. The CDR3 sequence: CASSSLRGLNSPLHF. The CDR3 bases are TGTGCCAGCAGCTCTCTCCGGGGGCTTAATTCACCCCTCCACTTT.

This chain joins TRBV7-2 and TRBJ2-7; 7 nucleotides align to TRBD1. The V segment lost 5 bases and the J segment 2 bases; nucleotides outside the gene matches: 15. Germline lookup yields CDR1 SGHTA and CDR2 FQGNSA. The length of the CDR3 is 17 residues. The CDR3 loop reads CASSRRTGQGVTYEQYF. The CDR3 DNA reads TGTGCCAGCAGCCGACGGACAGGCCAAGGGGTTACCTACGAGCAGTACTTC.

Turning to this clonotype: This may be a read error: a much more frequent sequence differs by one nucleotide. V and J are TRBV5-6 and TRBJ2-1; the match to TRBD2 covers 10 bases. The CDR3 sequence is 14 residues long. Germline CDR1 and CDR2: SGHDT and YYEEEE. Losses at the gene ends were 7 bases for V and 5 bases for J; bases not matched to a gene: 6. The CDR3 reads CASGPGLADNEQFF. In DNA form, the CDR3 reads TGTGCCAGCGGCCCTGGACTAGCGGACAATGAGCAGTTCTTC.

The chain is built from TRBV12-3 or TRBV12-4 and TRBJ2-3, with a weak D call TRBD2 (5 bases). The CDR3 has 14 amino acids. The germline V and J ends were trimmed by 1 base and 6 bases, with 11 bases remaining between them. CDR3: CASSLGGPQDTQYF. In nucleotides, the CDR3 is TGTGCCAGCAGTTTAGGCGGGCCCCAGGATACGCAGTATTTT.

This clonotype was recorded at least ten times. The chain couples TRBV20-1 to TRBJ1-1, with 7 bases that match TRBD1. Germline values: CDR1 DFQATT, CDR2 SNEGSKA (reference sequence). Trimming at V came to 3 bases and at J to 7 bases, leaving 8 bases not matched to a gene. The CDR3 sequence is 13 residues long. The CDR3 DNA reads TGCAGTGCTAGTCCGATGGGACAGCTTGAAGCTTTCTTT. The encoded protein is CSASPMGQLEAFF.

This clonotype was counted many times. This rearrangement joins TRBV7-2 to TRBJ1-1; no definite D call. From germline, CDR1 is SGHTA and CDR2 FQGNSA. This CDR3 comprises 15 residues. The V end was cut by 3 bases, the J end by 5 bases, with 16 bases between. CDR3 in DNA: TGTGCCAGCAGCTTTGGAACCCTCGCTGGGACTGAAGCTTTCTTT. Protein: CASSFGTLAGTEAFF. The full variable domain, with the rest looked up from reference TRBV7-2 and TRBJ1-1, is GAGVSQSPSNKVTEKGKDVELRCDPISGHTALYWYRQSLGQGLEFLIYFQGNSAPDKSGLPSDRFSAERTGGSVSTLTIQRTQQEDSAVYLCASSFGTLAGTEAFFGQGTRLTVV.

This clonotype showed up many times. The chain recombines TRBV6-1 with TRBJ2-3; D might be TRBD1 (5 bases). This CDR3 contains 14 residues. Trimming shortened V by 7 bases and J by 3 bases, and 14 bases separated the two germline ends. The germline V gene encodes CDR1 MNHNS and CDR2 SASEGT. CDR3 in DNA: TGTGCCAGCAACCAGGGAAAATGGACAGATACGCAGTATTTT. Its protein is CASNQGKWTDTQYF.

This clonotype was observed at least ten times. The chain links TRBV11-1 to TRBJ1-1; D gene unclear. With 5 bases removed from V and 3 bases from J, the gap between germline ends came to 10 bases. CDR3 length: 13 amino acids. Germline CDR1 SGHAT, CDR2 FQDESV (reference sequence). CDR3 sequence reads: CASSPKAYTEAFF. DNA for the CDR3: TGTGCCAGCAGCCCGAAAGCCTACACTGAAGCTTTCTTT.

The table lists this clonotype with many counts. The chain has TRBV20-1 and TRBJ2-5; D ambiguous. The V end lost 1 base, the J end lost 1 base, and 7 bases lay between the germline ends. The germline V gene has CDR1 DFQATT and CDR2 SNEGSKA (reference sequence). The CDR3 sequence is 13 residues long. The DNA of the CDR3 is TGCAGTGCTAGAGCGGGTAGCCAAGAGACCCAGTACTTC. Protein product: CSARAGSQETQYF.

The table lists this clonotype with many counts. The CDR3 DNA follows: TGTGCCAGCAGTTACGAACCGGGACTGGGTGAAGCTTTCTTT. It codes for CASSYEPGLGEAFF. This chain connects TRBV6-5 to TRBJ1-1; D may be TRBD1 (5 bases). Germline V lookup: CDR1 MNHEY, CDR2 SVGAGI. V gave up 2 bases and J gave up 7 bases, with 14 bases separating them. This CDR3 contains 14 residues.

There are many counts of this clonotype. This sequence joins TRBV4-2 and TRBJ1-6; no reliable D call. The CDR3 consists of 13 residues. Germline CDR1 is LGHNA and CDR2 is YNFKEQ. The V gene lost 4 bases and the J gene lost 6 bases, with 7 bases spanning the gap. CDR3 sequence: CASSPPRNSPLHF. The CDR3 DNA reads TGTGCCAGCAGCCCCCCCCGTAATTCACCCCTCCACTTT.

A few counts support this clonotype. The rearrangement links TRBV4-2 to TRBJ2-7; either TRBD1 or TRBD2 may supply D (5 bases each). Germline CDR1 and CDR2: LGHNA and YNFKEQ. The V and J ends lost 4 bases and 0 bases respectively, with 16 bases between them. CDR3 length: 16 amino acids. The DNA for the CDR3 is TGTGCCAGCAGCCTTCGACTCGGGACCTACTCCTACGAGCAGTACTTC. Encoded protein: CASSLRLGTYSYEQYF.

This clonotype was recorded at least ten times. This chain joins TRBV7-9 and TRBJ2-2; a possible D gene is TRBD2 (6 bases). Germline V gives CDR1 SEHNR, CDR2 FQNEAQ (reference sequence). CDR3 length: 17 amino acids. V lost 0 bases and J lost 10, with 21 bases in between. Written as DNA, the CDR3 is TGTGCCAGCAGCTTAGCGTATGGTAGCGGAACACCGGCGGAGCTGTTTTTT. Protein product: CASSLAYGSGTPAELFF.

This clonotype was recorded many times. V is TRBV7-6 and J is TRBJ1-1, with TRBD1 matching 7 bases. Germline trimming cut 2 bases from V and 4 bases from J; bases unmatched to any gene: 7. The CDR3 covers 15 residues. The V gene's germline CDR1 is SGHVS and CDR2 FNYEAQ. The CDR3 loop is CASSLPGGAGTEAFF. The CDR3 DNA sequence: TGTGCCAGCAGCTTACCAGGGGGAGCTGGCACTGAAGCTTTCTTT.

This clonotype was seen more than once but under ten times. This chain joins TRBV4-2 and TRBJ1-1, with D unresolved. The germline gives CDR1 LGHNA, CDR2 YNFKEQ. Trimming left V 0 bases short and J 7 bases short, with 15 bases between. The CDR3 is 15 residues long. The CDR3 loop is CASSQDGLGRYEAFF. The DNA of the CDR3 is TGTGCCAGCAGCCAAGACGGTCTAGGGCGATATGAAGCTTTCTTT.

This clonotype was seen repeatedly, ten times or more. The V gene is TRBV20-1, the J gene TRBJ1-5, with 10 bases matching TRBD1. Germline V CDR1 and CDR2: DFQATT, SNEGSKA (reference sequence). This CDR3 is 14 amino acids long. Trimming at V came to 6 bases and at J to 4 bases, leaving 6 bases not matched to a gene. The CDR3 loop reads CSAHRTGGNQPQHF. The DNA for the CDR3 is TGCAGTGCCCATAGGACAGGGGGGAATCAGCCCCAGCATTTT.

This clonotype was counted many times. The chain is built from TRBV7-9 and TRBJ2-7; 7 bases fit TRBD1. Trimming removed 4 bases from V and 7 bases from J; junction bases left unmatched: 13. Germline assignment: CDR1 SEHNR and CDR2 FQNEAQ (reference sequence). The CDR3 is 15 amino acids. The CDR3 region is CASSSPERGRFEQYF. The CDR3 nucleotides read TGTGCCAGCAGCTCCCCCGAAAGGGGGCGGTTTGAGCAGTACTTC.

This clonotype was detected many times. CDR3: CSVEERASYEQYF. The DNA of the CDR3 is TGCAGCGTTGAGGAAAGGGCGAGCTACGAGCAGTACTTC. The chain joins TRBV29-1 to TRBJ2-7; D remains ambiguous. The CDR3 totals 13 residues. V was pared by 3 bases and J by 3 bases, with 12 bases between. The germline V gene encodes CDR1 SQVTM and CDR2 ANQGSEA.

This clonotype was observed at least ten times. The genes are TRBV29-1 and TRBJ1-2; D uncertain. In germline, CDR1 is SQVTM, CDR2 ANQGSEA. The CDR3 runs 14 residues. The V end was cut by 5 bases, the J end by 4 bases, with 17 bases between. The CDR3 sequence: CSVPRTAAGYGYTF. CDR3 in DNA: TGCAGCGTTCCCCGGACGGCGGCGGGCTATGGCTACACCTTC. Variable domain in full (rest from reference TRBV29-1 and TRBJ1-2): SAVISQKPSRDICQRGTSLTIQCQVDSQVTMMFWYRQQPGQSLTLIATANQGSEATYESGFVIDKFPISRPNLTFSTLTVSNMSPEDSSIYLCSVPRTAAGYGYTFGSGTRLTVV.

This clonotype appeared many times. This chain uses TRBV29-1 with TRBJ2-7; the D gene could be TRBD1 or TRBD2 (7 bases each). The V end was cut by 7 bases, the J end by 0 bases, with 13 bases between. The CDR3 length is 13 residues. CDR1 SQVTM and CDR2 ANQGSEA come from the germline V gene. The CDR3 nucleotides are TGCAGCGCCCAGGGGGGGCCCTCCTACGAGCAGTACTTC. Residues: CSAQGGPSYEQYF.

This clonotype was detected ten times or more. The gene calls are TRBV18 and TRBJ1-2; no definite D call. Per the germline V gene, CDR1 is KGHSH and CDR2 is LQKENI. This CDR3 spans 15 amino acids. Deletions cut 1 base from V and 7 bases from J, with 16 bases between. CDR3 nucleotide sequence: TGTGCCAGCTCACCACAGAATTATATCCCGAGTGGCTACACCTTC. It translates to CASSPQNYIPSGYTF.

The genes are TRBV7-9 and TRBJ2-4; D unclear. The CDR3 is 16 residues long. Deletions cut 4 bases from V and 0 bases from J, with 13 bases between. In germline, CDR1 is SEHNR, CDR2 FQNEAQ (reference sequence). The CDR3 loop reads CASSSLSRLAKNIQYF. CDR3 nucleotides: TGTGCCAGCAGCTCCCTCAGCCGACTAGCCAAAAACATTCAGTACTTC. The variable domain in full, completed from reference TRBV7-9 and TRBJ2-4, reads DTGVSQNPRHKITKRGQNVTFRCDPISEHNRLYWYRQTLGQGPEFLTYFQNEAQLEKSRLLSDRFSAERPKGSFSTLEIQRTEQGDSAMYLCASSSLSRLAKNIQYFGAGTRLSVL.

This clonotype occurred many times. The rearrangement joins TRBV5-1 to TRBJ2-1, with 7 nucleotides matching TRBD2. The CDR3 covers 13 residues. The germline gives CDR1 SGHRS, CDR2 YFSETQ. J gave up 6 bases and V 6 bases, and 6 bases lay outside the gene matches. In nucleotides, the CDR3 is TGCGCCAGCAACCGGTGGGAGGGCAATGAGCAGTTCTTC. This translates into CASNRWEGNEQFF. Together with reference TRBV5-1 and TRBJ2-1, the CDR3 gives the full variable domain: KAGVTQTPRYLIKTRGQQVTLSCSPISGHRSVSWYQQTPGQGLQFLFEYFSETQRNKGNFPGRFSGRQFSNSRSEMNVSTLELGDSALYLCASNRWEGNEQFFGPGTRLTVL.